This is a list of T cell receptor beta chains from one sample in a study of T cell repertoires in ileal Crohn's disease. The data were produced by immunoSEQ multiplex PCR, yet TCRdb's version contains in-frame clones alone and is incomplete. The top ten clones hold around 2% of a sample with tens of thousands of clones, around 90% of them seen once. The specimen was ileal tissue. Receptors were obtained from an adult with Crohn's disease. Each CDR3 is given with its conserved first and last residue. Fields, in order: D gene, J gene, V gene, clone size, CDR3 DNA, CDR3 protein. The D gene is left open where the match is weak. Part of the rows lack a size; the others show once, few, many or a class for expanded clones.

.,TRBJ1-1,TRBV29-1,.,TGCAGCGTTGATAAACCGTCGGCAGGGCGGAACACTGAAGCTTTCTTT,CSVDKPSAGRNTEAFF
TRBD1,TRBJ2-3,TRBV19,.,TGTGCCAGTAGTATAGGACAGGGGAAACTAACAGATACGCAGTATTTT,CASSIGQGKLTDTQYF
.,TRBJ2-2,TRBV7-6,.,TGTGCCAGCAGCACTGGCACCGGGGAGCTGTTTTTT,CASSTGTGELFF
TRBD1,TRBJ1-1,TRBV7-9,.,TGTGCCAGCAGCTTAATATGGGACAGTAACACTGAAGCTTTCTTT,CASSLIWDSNTEAFF
.,TRBJ1-5,TRBV6-1,.,TGTGCCAGCAGCCCAGACCAGGGACAGCCCCAGCATTTT,CASSPDQGQPQHF
TRBD1,TRBJ1-1,TRBV28,.,TGTGCCAGCAGTCCCGACAGGGTTGAAGCTTTCTTT,CASSPDRVEAFF
TRBD1,TRBJ1-5,TRBV23-1,.,TGCGCCAGCAGTAACAGGGGTGACCAGCCCCAGCATTTT,CASSNRGDQPQHF
TRBD1,TRBJ2-7,TRBV6-1,.,TGTGCCAGCAGAGACCGGACAGGTACCTACGAGCAGTACTTC,CASRDRTGTYEQYF
TRBD1,TRBJ1-4,TRBV7-2,.,TGTGCCAGCAGCTTAGCCCGACAGGGGGCTGGGGAAAAACTGTTTTTT,CASSLARQGAGEKLFF
.,TRBJ2-2,TRBV10-1,.,TGCGCCAGCAGTGAGTCTAGGAGCAACACCGGGGAGCTGTTTTTT,CASSESRSNTGELFF
TRBD2,TRBJ2-1,TRBV25-1,.,TGTGCCAGCCAAAGGACTAGTACCCTTCTTACCCGAAATGAGCAGTTCTTC,CASQRTSTLLTRNEQFF
TRBD2,TRBJ2-1,TRBV5-4,.,TGTGCCTCAACAGCTAGCGGGAATTACAATGAGCAGTTCTTC,CASTASGNYNEQFF
.,TRBJ2-7,TRBV11-3,.,TGTGCCAGCAGCCCACAGACAGTTCCCTCGGCAATACGCGAGCAGTACTTC,CASSPQTVPSAIREQYF
.,TRBJ1-1,TRBV9,.,TGTGCCAGCAGCACAAACGGGGGGCCCGCAGCTGAAGCTTTCTTT,CASSTNGGPAAEAFF
TRBD2,TRBJ2-7,TRBV28,.,TGTGCCAGCAGTTCACCCTCGCAGCGGGAGTACGAGCAGTACTTC,CASSSPSQREYEQYF
TRBD1,TRBJ1-2,TRBV7-9,once,TGTGCCAGCAGCTTAGGACAGGGGGCGCGAGGCTACACCTTC,CASSLGQGARGYTF
.,TRBJ2-7,TRBV5-6,.,TGTGCCAGCAGCTTAGGGGGAAGCTCCTACGAGCAGTACTTC,CASSLGGSSYEQYF
TRBD1,TRBJ1-1,TRBV4-1,.,TGCGCCAGCAGCCAAGGGGGACAGGGGAGGACTGAAGCTTTCTTT,CASSQGGQGRTEAFF
.,TRBJ1-5,TRBV19,.,TGTGCCAGTAGAGAGTATAGCAATCAGCCCCAGCATTTT,CASREYSNQPQHF
.,TRBJ1-5,TRBV11-2,.,TGTGCCAGCAGCTTAGAACCGGGAGGGGAACAGCCCCAGCATTTT,CASSLEPGGEQPQHF
TRBD1,TRBJ1-5,TRBV27,.,TGTGCCAGCAGTTTAGGGGGACAGGGGAGCGGCAATCAGCCCCAGCATTTT,CASSLGGQGSGNQPQHF
.,TRBJ1-1,TRBV14,.,TGTGCCAGCAGCTTGGGCCTCCAGGCTGAAGCTTTCTTT,CASSLGLQAEAFF
.,TRBJ2-1,TRBV29-1,.,TGCAGCGACAGACAACACAGCAATGAGCAGTTCTTC,CSDRQHSNEQFF
.,TRBJ2-3,TRBV7-7,.,TGTGCCAGCAGCCCAGGGGCGTCAGATACGCAGTATTTT,CASSPGASDTQYF
TRBD2,TRBJ2-3,TRBV5-4,once,TGTGGGGGAGCGGGAGGGCCGAAAGATACGCAGTATTTT,CGGAGGPKDTQYF
.,TRBJ1-4,TRBV4-3,.,TGCGCCAGCAGCCAAGATAGTACCCAACCAAAACTGTTTTTT,CASSQDSTQPKLFF
TRBD1,TRBJ2-5,TRBV11-2,.,TGTGCCAGCAGCTTAGTAGGGACAGAAGAGACCCAGTACTTC,CASSLVGTEETQYF
.,TRBJ2-1,TRBV7-9,.,TGTGCCAGCAGCTTTCCTGACAGCTCCTACAATGAGCAGTTCTTC,CASSFPDSSYNEQFF
.,TRBJ1-4,TRBV6-5,.,TGTGCCAGCAGTTACGCAGGGTTGACTAATGAAAAACTGTTTTTT,CASSYAGLTNEKLFF
TRBD2,TRBJ2-2,TRBV5-1,.,TGCGCCAGCAGCTCGGGGACTAGCGGGAGAGGGGAGCTGTTTTTT,CASSSGTSGRGELFF
.,TRBJ1-5,TRBV7-2,.,TGTGCCAGCAGCTTAAGCGGGGGCGGAATGCAGCCCCAGCATTTT,CASSLSGGGMQPQHF
.,TRBJ2-6,TRBV11-2,few,TGTGCCAGCAGCTTGAGGGAGACATCGATGACAGCCAACGTCCTGACTTTC,CASSLRETSMTANVLTF
.,TRBJ1-5,TRBV27,.,TGTGCCAGCAGCGCAACCTCTCAGGGCAATCAGCCCCAGCATTTT,CASSATSQGNQPQHF
TRBD1,TRBJ2-3,TRBV13,.,TGTGCCAGCAGCTCACAAGGGGGCGCAGATACGCAGTATTTT,CASSSQGGADTQYF
TRBD1,TRBJ1-2,TRBV6-5,.,TGTGCCAGCAGTTATGGATTTACAGGGGCCCAAGGGGGCTACACCTTC,CASSYGFTGAQGGYTF
.,TRBJ1-1,TRBV15,.,TGTGCCACCAGCAGAGTGCAGGCCATGAACACTGAAGCTTTCTTT,CATSRVQAMNTEAFF